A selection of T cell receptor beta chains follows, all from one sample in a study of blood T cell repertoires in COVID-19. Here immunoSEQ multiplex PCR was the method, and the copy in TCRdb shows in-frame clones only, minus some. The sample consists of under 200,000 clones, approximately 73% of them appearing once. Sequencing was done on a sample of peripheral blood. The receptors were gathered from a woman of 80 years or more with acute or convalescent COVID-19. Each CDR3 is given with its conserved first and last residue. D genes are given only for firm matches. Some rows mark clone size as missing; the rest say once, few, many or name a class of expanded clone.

DNA: TGTGCCAGCAGGAATCCGAGTTATAATTCACCCCTCCACTTT
CDR3: CASRNPSYNSPLHF
size: NA
J: TRBJ1-6
D: NA
V: TRBV6-5

DNA: TGTGCCAGCAGCCAAGGGGGTCGAACAGATACGCAGTATTTT
CDR3: CASSQGGRTDTQYF
size: NA
J: TRBJ2-3
D: NA
V: TRBV2

DNA: TGTGCCAGCAGGGGGAGGGTTAGCAATCAGCCCCAGCATTTT
CDR3: CASRGRVSNQPQHF
size: once
J: TRBJ1-5
D: NA
V: TRBV27

DNA: TGTGCCAGCAGCCCCCCCCGCGGGAACCCTAATGAGCAGTTCTTC
CDR3: CASSPPRGNPNEQFF
size: NA
J: TRBJ2-1
D: NA
V: TRBV9

DNA: TGTGCCAGCAGCTTACGGGACAGGGTAAGCAATCAGCCCCAGCATTTT
CDR3: CASSLRDRVSNQPQHF
size: NA
J: TRBJ1-5
D: TRBD1
V: TRBV7-8

DNA: TGTGCAAGTCGCCTCCCGGGACAGCCTAATGAAAAACTGTTTTTT
CDR3: CASRLPGQPNEKLFF
size: once
J: TRBJ1-4
D: NA
V: TRBV12-2

DNA: TGTGCCAGCAGCCACGGACAGGGGGGTGGCTACACCTTC
CDR3: CASSHGQGGGYTF
size: few
J: TRBJ1-2
D: TRBD1
V: TRBV3-1/TRBV3-2

DNA: TGTGCCAGCAGTTACTCCTCCAGGGGTAATCAGCCCCAGCATTTT
CDR3: CASSYSSRGNQPQHF
size: NA
J: TRBJ1-5
D: NA
V: TRBV6-5

DNA: TGTGCCAGCAGCTCACAGGGGATGAATCAGCCCCAGCATTTT
CDR3: CASSSQGMNQPQHF
size: NA
J: TRBJ1-5
D: TRBD1
V: TRBV5-6

DNA: TGTGCCAGCAGCCGGGACAGGGGATTCTACGAGCAGTACTTC
CDR3: CASSRDRGFYEQYF
size: few
J: TRBJ2-7
D: TRBD1
V: TRBV6-5

DNA: TGCGCCAGCAGCTTAATTGGGGGCCAGAACACTGAAGCTTTCTTT
CDR3: CASSLIGGQNTEAFF
size: NA
J: TRBJ1-1
D: NA
V: TRBV5-1

DNA: TGTGCCAGCAGCTTGGACAGGGGTAAAAGTGGCTACACCTTC
CDR3: CASSLDRGKSGYTF
size: NA
J: TRBJ1-2
D: TRBD1
V: TRBV7-2

DNA: TGTGCCTGGAGTAATAGTCAGGGGAAATACCAGCCCCAGCATTTT
CDR3: CAWSNSQGKYQPQHF
size: NA
J: TRBJ1-5
D: NA
V: TRBV30

DNA: TGTGCCAGCAGTGAAAGTCTAGCGGGGACCTACAATGAGCAGTTCTTC
CDR3: CASSESLAGTYNEQFF
size: NA
J: TRBJ2-1
D: TRBD2
V: TRBV6-1

DNA: TGTGCCATCAGTGAGCCTTCCGGACTAGCGGGGGGCCTAGAGACCCAGTACTTC
CDR3: CAISEPSGLAGGLETQYF
size: few
J: TRBJ2-5
D: TRBD2
V: TRBV10-3

DNA: TGCAGCGTTGCGGGGGGCATCTCTGGAAACACCATATATTTT
CDR3: CSVAGGISGNTIYF
size: NA
J: TRBJ1-3
D: NA
V: TRBV29-1

DNA: TGTGCCAGCAGCTTATCGGCGGGAGTCAACACCGGGGAGCTGTTTTTT
CDR3: CASSLSAGVNTGELFF
size: NA
J: TRBJ2-2
D: TRBD2
V: TRBV7-2

DNA: TGTGCCAGTAGTATGTCAAAGGGGGCGCGTGGAAACACCATATATTTT
CDR3: CASSMSKGARGNTIYF
size: once
J: TRBJ1-3
D: TRBD1
V: TRBV19

DNA: TGTGCCAGCAGCAGGACAGGGGACGGAAACACCATATATTTT
CDR3: CASSRTGDGNTIYF
size: NA
J: TRBJ1-3
D: TRBD1
V: TRBV7-2

DNA: TGCGCCAGCAGTTCCGGGACTAGCGGGAGCAGGGAGCAGTTCTTC
CDR3: CASSSGTSGSREQFF
size: NA
J: TRBJ2-1
D: TRBD2
V: TRBV5-1

DNA: TGTGCCAGCAGCTTGGGTAGCACAGGGGATCAGCCCCAGCATTTT
CDR3: CASSLGSTGDQPQHF
size: NA
J: TRBJ1-5
D: TRBD1
V: TRBV5-6

DNA: TGTGCCAGCAGCTTGCTAGCGGGATACTACGAGCAGTACTTC
CDR3: CASSLLAGYYEQYF
size: NA
J: TRBJ2-7
D: TRBD2
V: TRBV7-2

DNA: TGTGCCAGCAGCTTAGCGTCCGCGGATCAGTTCTTC
CDR3: CASSLASADQFF
size: NA
J: TRBJ2-1
D: NA
V: TRBV7-8

DNA: TGTGCCAGCAGTAACTCCTTGGAGGGGGCCAAAAACATTCAGTACTTC
CDR3: CASSNSLEGAKNIQYF
size: few
J: TRBJ2-4
D: NA
V: TRBV6-5

DNA: TGTGCCAGCAGTCGGACAGTCGGTTGGGAAACTGAAGCTTTCTTT
CDR3: CASSRTVGWETEAFF
size: NA
J: TRBJ1-1
D: NA
V: TRBV6-5

DNA: TGTGCCAGCAGCCAATCGGGGGCAGGGAATAATCAGCCCCAGCATTTT
CDR3: CASSQSGAGNNQPQHF
size: NA
J: TRBJ1-5
D: NA
V: TRBV16

DNA: TGCGCCAGCAGCTTACTAGCGGGAGCGAACTCGGGCACAGATACGCAGTATTTT
CDR3: CASSLLAGANSGTDTQYF
size: NA
J: TRBJ2-3
D: TRBD2
V: TRBV5-1

DNA: TGTGCCAGCAGTGAGGGGTCGGCGGGAGTCAATGAGCAGTTCTTC
CDR3: CASSEGSAGVNEQFF
size: few
J: TRBJ2-1
D: TRBD2
V: TRBV25-1

DNA: TGTGCCAGCAGCCCAGGGGGTTCCTGGGAAGCTTTCTTT
CDR3: CASSPGGSWEAFF
size: NA
J: TRBJ1-1
D: TRBD1
V: TRBV9

DNA: TGTGCCAGCAGTTGGCTGACAACTAATGAAAAACTGTTTTTT
CDR3: CASSWLTTNEKLFF
size: NA
J: TRBJ1-4
D: NA
V: TRBV6-2/TRBV6-3

DNA: TGTGCCAGTAGTATCAGGGACAGCTCCTACGAGCAGTACTTC
CDR3: CASSIRDSSYEQYF
size: NA
J: TRBJ2-7
D: TRBD1
V: TRBV19

DNA: TGTGCCAGCAGCCCAGACTTTCAGCCCCAGCATTTT
CDR3: CASSPDFQPQHF
size: NA
J: TRBJ1-5
D: NA
V: TRBV7-2

DNA: TGTGCCAGCAGCTCCTCCGCTAGCGGGAGCCGAGAGACCCAGTACTTC
CDR3: CASSSSASGSRETQYF
size: NA
J: TRBJ2-5
D: TRBD2
V: TRBV7-2

DNA: TGTGCCAGCGGGGGGGAGGTAACCTCTGGGGCCAACGTCCTGACTTTC
CDR3: CASGGEVTSGANVLTF
size: once
J: TRBJ2-6
D: TRBD2
V: TRBV2

DNA: TGTGCCAGCAGCTTAGATGGACGGGATGGGTACACTGAAGCTTTCTTT
CDR3: CASSLDGRDGYTEAFF
size: many
J: TRBJ1-1
D: NA
V: TRBV11-3

DNA: TGTGCCAGCAGCTTGGCCTCGACCGGGTCCTACGAGCAGTACTTC
CDR3: CASSLASTGSYEQYF
size: NA
J: TRBJ2-7
D: NA
V: TRBV5-8

DNA: TGTGCCAGTAGTAACAGGGGGCCGGAACAGCCCCAGCATTTT
CDR3: CASSNRGPEQPQHF
size: NA
J: TRBJ1-5
D: TRBD1
V: TRBV19

DNA: TGTGCCAGCAGCCCAAGGGACAGGGGAAAGAATTCACCCCTCCACTTT
CDR3: CASSPRDRGKNSPLHF
size: NA
J: TRBJ1-6
D: TRBD1
V: TRBV5-8

DNA: TGTGCCAGCAGCGGGGGGGCAGGGTCTGAAGCTTTCTTT
CDR3: CASSGGAGSEAFF
size: NA
J: TRBJ1-1
D: NA
V: TRBV5-5